The 4 T cell receptor beta chains in this list originate from one sample, sequenced in a study of OX40 agonist ivuxolimab in advanced cancers. Assay: immunoSEQ multiplex PCR; the TCRdb copy retains only in-frame clones and omits some. The table records more than 85,000 clones, about 90% of them present only once. This specimen was CD4+ or CD8+ T cells sorted from blood, taken in a trial of the OX40 agonist ivuxolimab. The origin of the receptors is an adult with an advanced solid tumor such as melanoma, head and neck, liver or kidney cancer.

This clone was found once. V gene TRBV5-1 combines with J gene TRBJ2-5, with D perhaps matching TRBD1 (6 bases). CDR3 length equals 15 residues. Germline V gene lookup returns CDR1 SGHRS and CDR2 YFSETQ. V lost 1 base, J lost 2 bases, and 12 bases lay in between. CDR3 region: CASSLTGIPQETQYF. CDR3 coding DNA: TGCGCCAGCAGCTTGACAGGGATCCCTCAAGAGACCCAGTACTTC.

The V and J genes are TRBV6-4 and TRBJ2-5, with D possibly matching TRBD2 (5 bases). Germline V gene sequence: CDR1 MRHNA, CDR2 SNTAGT. V lost 6 bases and J 5 bases, leaving 16 bases between the germline ends. This CDR3 contains 14 residues. The DNA for the CDR3 is TGTGCCAGCAGCGCCGAGGCGGGTTGGGAGACCCAGTACTTC. Protein product: CASSAEAGWETQYF.

The chain uses TRBV19 and TRBJ1-5; no firm D call. V was clipped by 3 bases and J by 9 bases, with 24 bases between them. Germline assignment: CDR1 LNHDA and CDR2 SQIVND (reference sequence). The CDR3 has 17 amino acids. CDR3 nucleotide sequence: TGTGCCAGTAGTATGGCTCTCCCTCTTCCTAGATCGTCGCCCCAGCATTTT. It specifies CASSMALPLPRSSPQHF.

This chain uses TRBV6-4 with TRBJ2-1; D gene uncertain. Germline V CDR1 and CDR2: MRHNA, SNTAGT. CDR3 size: 15 residues. V dropped 2 bases and J dropped 8 bases, with 16 bases sitting between them. The CDR3 sequence: CASSDAARRIDEQFF. The DNA of the CDR3 is TGTGCCAGCAGTGACGCGGCTAGGAGAATCGATGAGCAGTTCTTC.